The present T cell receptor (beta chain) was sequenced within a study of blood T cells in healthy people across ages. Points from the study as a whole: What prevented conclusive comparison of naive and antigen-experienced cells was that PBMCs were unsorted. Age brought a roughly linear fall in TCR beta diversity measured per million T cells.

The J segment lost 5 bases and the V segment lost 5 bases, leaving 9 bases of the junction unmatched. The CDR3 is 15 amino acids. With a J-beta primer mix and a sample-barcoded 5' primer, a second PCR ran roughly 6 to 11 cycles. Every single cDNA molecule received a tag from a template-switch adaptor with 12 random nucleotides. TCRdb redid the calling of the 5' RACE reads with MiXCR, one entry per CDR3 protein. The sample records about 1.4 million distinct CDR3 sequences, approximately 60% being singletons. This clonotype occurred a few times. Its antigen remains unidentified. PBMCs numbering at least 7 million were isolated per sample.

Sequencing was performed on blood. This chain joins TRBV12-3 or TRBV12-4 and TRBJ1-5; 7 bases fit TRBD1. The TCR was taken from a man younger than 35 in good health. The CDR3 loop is CASSRADRVDQPQHF. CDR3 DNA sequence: TGTGCCAGCAGTCGGGCCGACAGGGTGGATCAGCCCCAGCATTTT.